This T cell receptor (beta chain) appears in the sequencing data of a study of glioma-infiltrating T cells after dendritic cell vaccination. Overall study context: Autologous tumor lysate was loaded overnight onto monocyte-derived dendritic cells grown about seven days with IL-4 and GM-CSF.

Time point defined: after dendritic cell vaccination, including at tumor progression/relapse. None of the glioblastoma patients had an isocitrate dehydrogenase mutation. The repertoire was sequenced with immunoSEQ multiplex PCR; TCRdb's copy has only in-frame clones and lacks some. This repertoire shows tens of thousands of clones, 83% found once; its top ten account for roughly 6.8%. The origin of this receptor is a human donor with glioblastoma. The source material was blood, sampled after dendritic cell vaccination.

CDR3 sequence reads: CASSLEGVPSEPQHF. The CDR3 coding sequence is TGTGCCAGCAGCTTAGAGGGGGTCCCTTCGGAGCCCCAGCATTTT. The chain uses TRBV9 and TRBJ1-5; a possible D gene is TRBD1 (6 bases). The CDR3 has 15 amino acids. V lost 4 bases, J lost 8 bases, and 19 bases lay in between. Germline loops: CDR1 SGDLS, CDR2 YYNGEE.